The next 3 T cell receptor beta chains were all read from a single sample in a study of cytomegalovirus exposure and HLA in healthy donors. Assay: immunoSEQ multiplex PCR; the TCRdb copy retains only in-frame clones and omits some. The sample includes some 130,000 clones, approximately 84% of them seen just once. Specimen: PBMCs. These receptors were collected from a man aged 30 to 39 in good health and CMV-seropositive.

The rearrangement joins TRBV27 to TRBJ2-1; weak D call: TRBD2 (6 bases). This CDR3 is 15 amino acids long. CDR1 and CDR2 from the germline V gene are MNHEY and SMNVEV (reference sequence). Trimming shortened V by 7 bases and J by 9 bases, and 22 bases separated the two germline ends. CDR3 bases: TGTGCCAGCACCCAGAGGGCCCTGGGGGGTATTGAGCAGTTCTTC. Translation gives CASTQRALGGIEQFF.

The sample holds a few counts of this clone. The chain has TRBV5-1 and TRBJ2-1; 11 bases match TRBD2. Germline CDR1 and CDR2: SGHRS and YFSETQ. The CDR3 totals 15 residues. Trimming at V came to 0 bases and at J to 9 bases, leaving 5 bases not matched to a gene. The CDR3 loop is CASSLGLAGSSEQFF. The CDR3 DNA follows: TGCGCCAGCAGCTTGGGACTAGCGGGATCCAGTGAGCAGTTCTTC.

V usage is TRBV2 and J usage is TRBJ2-3, with TRBD2 matching over 12 bases. The CDR3 sequence is 15 residues long. Germline assignment: CDR1 SNHLY and CDR2 FYNNEI. V gave up 4 bases and J gave up 4 bases; unmatched junction bases: 3. CDR3 protein: CASSVLAGGADTQYF. The CDR3 nucleotides are TGTGCCAGCAGTGTGCTAGCGGGAGGGGCAGATACGCAGTATTTT.